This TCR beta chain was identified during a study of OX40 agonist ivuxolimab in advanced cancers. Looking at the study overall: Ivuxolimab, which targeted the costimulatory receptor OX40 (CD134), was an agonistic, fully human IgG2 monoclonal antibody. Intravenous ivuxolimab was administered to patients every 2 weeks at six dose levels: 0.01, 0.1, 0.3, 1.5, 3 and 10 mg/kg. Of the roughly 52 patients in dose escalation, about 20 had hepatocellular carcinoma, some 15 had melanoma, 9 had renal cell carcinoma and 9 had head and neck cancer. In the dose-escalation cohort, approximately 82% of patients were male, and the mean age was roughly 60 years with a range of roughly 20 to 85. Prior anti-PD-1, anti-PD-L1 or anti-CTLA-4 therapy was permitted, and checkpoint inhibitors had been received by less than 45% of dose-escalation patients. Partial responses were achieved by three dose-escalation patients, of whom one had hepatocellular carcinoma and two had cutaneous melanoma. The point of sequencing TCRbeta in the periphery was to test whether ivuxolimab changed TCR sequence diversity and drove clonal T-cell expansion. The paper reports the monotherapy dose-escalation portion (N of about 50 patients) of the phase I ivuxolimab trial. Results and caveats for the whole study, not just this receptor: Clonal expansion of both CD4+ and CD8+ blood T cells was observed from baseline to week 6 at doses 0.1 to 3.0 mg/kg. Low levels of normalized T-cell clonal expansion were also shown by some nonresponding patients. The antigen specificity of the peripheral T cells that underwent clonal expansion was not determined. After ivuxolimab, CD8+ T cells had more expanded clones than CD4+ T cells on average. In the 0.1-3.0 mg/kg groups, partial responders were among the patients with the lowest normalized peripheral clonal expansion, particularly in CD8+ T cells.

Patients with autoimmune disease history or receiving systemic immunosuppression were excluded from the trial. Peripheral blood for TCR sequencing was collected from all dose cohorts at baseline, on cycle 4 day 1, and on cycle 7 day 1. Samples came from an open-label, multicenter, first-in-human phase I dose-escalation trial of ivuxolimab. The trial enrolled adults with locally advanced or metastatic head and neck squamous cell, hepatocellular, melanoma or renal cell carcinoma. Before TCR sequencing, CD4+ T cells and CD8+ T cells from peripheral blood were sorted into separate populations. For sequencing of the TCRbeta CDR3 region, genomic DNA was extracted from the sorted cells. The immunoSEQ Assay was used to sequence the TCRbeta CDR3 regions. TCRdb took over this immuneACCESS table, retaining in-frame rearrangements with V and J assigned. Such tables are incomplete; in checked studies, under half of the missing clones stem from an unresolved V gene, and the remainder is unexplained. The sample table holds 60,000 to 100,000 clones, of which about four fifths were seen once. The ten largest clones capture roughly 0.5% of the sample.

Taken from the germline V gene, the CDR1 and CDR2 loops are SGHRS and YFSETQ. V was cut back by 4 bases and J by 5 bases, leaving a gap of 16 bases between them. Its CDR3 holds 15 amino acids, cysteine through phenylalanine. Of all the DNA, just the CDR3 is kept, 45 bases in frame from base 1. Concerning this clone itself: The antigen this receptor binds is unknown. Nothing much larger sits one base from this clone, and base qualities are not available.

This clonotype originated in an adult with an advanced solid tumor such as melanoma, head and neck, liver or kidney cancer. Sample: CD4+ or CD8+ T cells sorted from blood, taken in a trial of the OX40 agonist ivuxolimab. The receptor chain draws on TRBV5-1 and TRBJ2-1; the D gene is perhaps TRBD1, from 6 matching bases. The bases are TGCGCCAGCAGCCCAAGGCCAGGGGACCACAATGAGCAGTTCTTC. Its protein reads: CASSPRPGDHNEQFF.